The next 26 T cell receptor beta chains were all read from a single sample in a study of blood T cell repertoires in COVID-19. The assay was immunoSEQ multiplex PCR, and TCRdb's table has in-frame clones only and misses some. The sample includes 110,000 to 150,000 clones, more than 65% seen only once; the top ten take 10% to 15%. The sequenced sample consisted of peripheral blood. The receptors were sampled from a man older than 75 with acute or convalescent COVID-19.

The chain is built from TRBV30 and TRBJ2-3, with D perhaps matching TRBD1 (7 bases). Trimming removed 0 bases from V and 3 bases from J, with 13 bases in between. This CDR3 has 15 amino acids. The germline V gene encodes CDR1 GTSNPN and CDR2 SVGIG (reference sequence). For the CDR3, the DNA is TGTGCCTGGAGTGTGGGGGGACAGTGGACAGATACGCAGTATTTT. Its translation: CAWSVGGQWTDTQYF.

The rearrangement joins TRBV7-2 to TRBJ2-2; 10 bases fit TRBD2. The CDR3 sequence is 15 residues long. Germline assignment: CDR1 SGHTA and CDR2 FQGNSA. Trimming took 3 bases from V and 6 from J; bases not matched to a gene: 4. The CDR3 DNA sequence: TGTGCCAGCAGCTTTTTAGCGGGGGGCTCCGGGGAGCTGTTTTTT. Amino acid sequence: CASSFLAGGSGELFF. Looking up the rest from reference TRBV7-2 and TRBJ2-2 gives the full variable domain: GAGVSQSPSNKVTEKGKDVELRCDPISGHTALYWYRQSLGQGLEFLIYFQGNSAPDKSGLPSDRFSAERTGGSVSTLTIQRTQQEDSAVYLCASSFLAGGSGELFFGEGSRLTVL.

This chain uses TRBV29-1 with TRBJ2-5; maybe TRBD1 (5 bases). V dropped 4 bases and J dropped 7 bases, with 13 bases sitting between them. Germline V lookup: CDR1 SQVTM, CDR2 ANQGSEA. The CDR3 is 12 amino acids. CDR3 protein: CSVGRGIGTQYF. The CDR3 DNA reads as TGCAGCGTTGGTAGGGGAATAGGGACCCAGTACTTC.

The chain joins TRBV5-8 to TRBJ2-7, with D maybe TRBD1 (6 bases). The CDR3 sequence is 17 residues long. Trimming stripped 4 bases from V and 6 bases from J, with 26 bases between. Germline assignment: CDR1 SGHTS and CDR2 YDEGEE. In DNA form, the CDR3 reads TGTGCCAGCAGCCACTTGTTGGGGAACAGGGTCGGGGTCGAGCAGTACTTC. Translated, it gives CASSHLLGNRVGVEQYF.

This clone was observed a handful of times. CDR3 protein: CAISDSDRAETQYF. CDR3 in DNA: TGTGCCATCAGTGATAGCGACAGGGCGGAGACCCAGTACTTC. The chain employs TRBV10-3 and TRBJ2-5, with 7 positions matching TRBD1. This CDR3 spans 14 amino acids. CDR1 is ENHRY and CDR2 is SYGVKD in the germline V gene. V lost 3 bases to trimming and J lost 5 bases; unmatched junction nucleotides: 6.

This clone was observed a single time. CDR3 nucleotide sequence: TGTGCCAGCAAGAGGGGCGGACAGAGCTCCTACGAGCAGTACTTC. Translated: CASKRGGQSSYEQYF. The V gene is TRBV28, the J gene TRBJ2-7, with a possible D match to TRBD1 (6 bases). CDR3 length: 15 residues. The germline V gene has CDR1 MDHEN and CDR2 SYDVKM. V was pared by 7 bases and J by 0 bases, with 16 bases between.

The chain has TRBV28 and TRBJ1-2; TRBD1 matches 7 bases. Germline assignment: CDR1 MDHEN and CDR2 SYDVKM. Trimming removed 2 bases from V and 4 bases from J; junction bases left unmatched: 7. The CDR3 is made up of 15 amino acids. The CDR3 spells CASSLEDRQTYGYTF. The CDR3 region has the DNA TGTGCCAGCAGTTTAGAGGACAGGCAAACCTATGGCTACACCTTC.

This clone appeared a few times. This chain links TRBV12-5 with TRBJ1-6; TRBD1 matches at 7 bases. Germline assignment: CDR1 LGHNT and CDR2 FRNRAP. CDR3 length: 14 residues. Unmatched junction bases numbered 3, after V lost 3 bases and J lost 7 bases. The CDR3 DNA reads TGTGCTAGTGGTTTCGGGACAGCCAATTCACCCCTCCACTTT. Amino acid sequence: CASGFGTANSPLHF.

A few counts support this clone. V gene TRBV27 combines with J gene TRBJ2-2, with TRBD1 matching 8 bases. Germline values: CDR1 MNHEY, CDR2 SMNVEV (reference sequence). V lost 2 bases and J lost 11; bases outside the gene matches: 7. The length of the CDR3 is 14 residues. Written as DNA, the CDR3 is TGTGCCAGCAGTTTAGGCCGGGGACAGGCCGAGCTGTTTTTT. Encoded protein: CASSLGRGQAELFF.

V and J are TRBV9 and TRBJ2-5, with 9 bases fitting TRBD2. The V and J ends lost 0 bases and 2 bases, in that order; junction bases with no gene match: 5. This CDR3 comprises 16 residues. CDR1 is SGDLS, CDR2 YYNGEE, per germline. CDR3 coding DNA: TGTGCCAGCAGCGTAGGAAGCGGGGGGATTCAAGAGACCCAGTACTTC. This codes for CASSVGSGGIQETQYF.

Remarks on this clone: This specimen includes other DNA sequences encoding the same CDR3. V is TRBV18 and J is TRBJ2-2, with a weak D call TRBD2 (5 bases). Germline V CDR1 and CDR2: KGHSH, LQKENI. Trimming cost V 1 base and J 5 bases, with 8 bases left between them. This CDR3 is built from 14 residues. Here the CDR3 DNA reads TGTGCCAGCTCACCACGGGGAGCGACCGGGGAGCTGTTTTTT. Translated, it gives CASSPRGATGELFF.

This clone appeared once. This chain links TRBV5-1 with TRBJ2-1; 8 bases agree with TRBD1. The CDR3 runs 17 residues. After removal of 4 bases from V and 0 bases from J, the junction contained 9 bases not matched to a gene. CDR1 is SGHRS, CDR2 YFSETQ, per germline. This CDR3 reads CASSPRDRTFSYNEQFF. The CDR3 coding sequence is TGCGCCAGCAGCCCTAGGGACAGGACTTTCTCCTACAATGAGCAGTTCTTC.

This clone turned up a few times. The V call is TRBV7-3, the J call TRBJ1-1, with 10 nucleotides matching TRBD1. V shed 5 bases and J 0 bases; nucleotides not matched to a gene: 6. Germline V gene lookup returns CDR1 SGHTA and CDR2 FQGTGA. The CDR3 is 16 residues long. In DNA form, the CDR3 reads TGTGCCAGCAGCACCCCGGGACAGGGGTTGAACACTGAAGCTTTCTTT. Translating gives CASSTPGQGLNTEAFF.

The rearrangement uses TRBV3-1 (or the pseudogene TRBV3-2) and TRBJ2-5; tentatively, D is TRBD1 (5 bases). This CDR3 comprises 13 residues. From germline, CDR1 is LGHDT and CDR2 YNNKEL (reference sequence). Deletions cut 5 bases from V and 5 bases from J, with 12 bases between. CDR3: CASSSDKGETQYF. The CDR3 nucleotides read TGTGCCAGCAGCAGCGACAAGGGGGAGACCCAGTACTTC.

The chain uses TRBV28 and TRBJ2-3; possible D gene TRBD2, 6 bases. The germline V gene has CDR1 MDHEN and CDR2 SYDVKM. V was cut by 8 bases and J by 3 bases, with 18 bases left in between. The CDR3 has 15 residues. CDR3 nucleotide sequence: TGTGCCAGCTCCGGGGGTAGCACGGGGACAGATACGCAGTATTTT. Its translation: CASSGGSTGTDTQYF.

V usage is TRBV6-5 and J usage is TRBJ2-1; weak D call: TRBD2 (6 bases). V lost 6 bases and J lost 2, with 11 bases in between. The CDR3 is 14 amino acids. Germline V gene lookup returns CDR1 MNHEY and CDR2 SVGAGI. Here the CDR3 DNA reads TGTGCCAGCAGGAGACTAGAGGCCTACAATGAGCAGTTCTTC. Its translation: CASRRLEAYNEQFF.

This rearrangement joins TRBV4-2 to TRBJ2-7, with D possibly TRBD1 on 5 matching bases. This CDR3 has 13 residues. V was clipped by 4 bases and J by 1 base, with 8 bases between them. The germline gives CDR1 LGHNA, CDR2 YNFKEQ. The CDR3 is CASSLRGSYEQYF. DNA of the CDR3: TGTGCCAGCAGCCTTAGGGGATCCTACGAGCAGTACTTC.

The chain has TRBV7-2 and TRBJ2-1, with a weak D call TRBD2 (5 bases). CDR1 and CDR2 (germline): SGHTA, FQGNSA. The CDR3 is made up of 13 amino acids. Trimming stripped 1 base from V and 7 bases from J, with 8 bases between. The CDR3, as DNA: TGTGCCAGCAGCTTAGGTTCGGGGAATGAGCAGTTCTTC. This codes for CASSLGSGNEQFF.

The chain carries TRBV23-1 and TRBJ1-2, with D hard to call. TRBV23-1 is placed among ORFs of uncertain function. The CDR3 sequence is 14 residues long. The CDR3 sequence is CTHRSHKSNYGYTF. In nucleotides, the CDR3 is TGCACCCACCGGAGCCACAAGTCTAACTATGGCTACACCTTC.

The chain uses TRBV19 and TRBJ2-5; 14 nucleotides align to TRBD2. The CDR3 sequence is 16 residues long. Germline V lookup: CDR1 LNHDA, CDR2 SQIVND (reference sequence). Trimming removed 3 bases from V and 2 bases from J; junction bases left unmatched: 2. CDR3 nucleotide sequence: TGTGCCAGTAGTATTGGGACTAGCGGGGGACAAGAGACCCAGTACTTC. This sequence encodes CASSIGTSGGQETQYF.

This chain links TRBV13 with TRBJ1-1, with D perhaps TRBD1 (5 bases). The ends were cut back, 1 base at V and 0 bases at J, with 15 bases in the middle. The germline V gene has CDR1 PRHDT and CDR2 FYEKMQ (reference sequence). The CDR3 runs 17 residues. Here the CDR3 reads CASSLDSGGVMNTEAFF. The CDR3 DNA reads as TGTGCCAGCAGCTTAGATTCGGGGGGAGTCATGAACACTGAAGCTTTCTTT.

CDR3 bases: TGCAGCGTTGATGGCCAGGATATCAACGAGCAGTACTTC. It codes for CSVDGQDINEQYF. The chain has TRBV29-1 and TRBJ2-7; no firm D call. V gave up 3 bases and J gave up 5 bases, with 14 bases separating them. The CDR3 contains 13 residues. Germline loops: CDR1 SQVTM, CDR2 ANQGSEA.

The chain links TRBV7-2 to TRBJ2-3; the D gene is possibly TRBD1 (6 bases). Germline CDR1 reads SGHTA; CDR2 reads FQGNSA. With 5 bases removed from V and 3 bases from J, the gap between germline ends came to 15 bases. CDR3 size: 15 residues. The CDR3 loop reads CASSQQGSGTDTQYF. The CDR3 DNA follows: TGTGCCAGCAGCCAACAGGGTTCAGGTACAGATACGCAGTATTTT.

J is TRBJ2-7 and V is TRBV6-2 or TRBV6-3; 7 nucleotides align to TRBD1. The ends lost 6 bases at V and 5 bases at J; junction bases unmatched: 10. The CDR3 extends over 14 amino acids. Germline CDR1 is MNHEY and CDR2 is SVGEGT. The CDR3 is CASRPQATGNEQYF. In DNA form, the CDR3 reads TGTGCCAGCAGGCCTCAGGCGACAGGGAACGAGCAGTACTTC.

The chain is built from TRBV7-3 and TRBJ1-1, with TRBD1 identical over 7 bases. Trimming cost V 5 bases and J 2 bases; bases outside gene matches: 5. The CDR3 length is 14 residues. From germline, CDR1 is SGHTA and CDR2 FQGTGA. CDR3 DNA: TGTGCCAGCAGCCCCGGACAGGCCAACACTGAAGCTTTCTTT. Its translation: CASSPGQANTEAFF.

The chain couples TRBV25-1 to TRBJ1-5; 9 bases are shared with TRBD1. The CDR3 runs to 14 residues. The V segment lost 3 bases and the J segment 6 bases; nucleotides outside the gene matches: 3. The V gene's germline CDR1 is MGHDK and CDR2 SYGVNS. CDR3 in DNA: TGTGCCAGCAGTGAGGGGACAGGGTCTCAGCCCCAGCATTTT. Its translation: CASSEGTGSQPQHF.